A single sample gave rise to the 22 T cell receptor beta chains below, sequenced in a study of blood T cell repertoires in COVID-19. The protocol was immunoSEQ multiplex PCR, while the TCRdb copy is restricted to in-frame clones and leaves out a portion. The sample includes under 15,000 clones, more than 90% seen only once; the top ten take roughly an eighth. Input material: peripheral blood. The origin of the receptors is an older man with active COVID-19.

The chain is built from TRBV11-1 and TRBJ1-4, with 7 nucleotides matching TRBD1. This CDR3 region has 15 residues. V was pared by 5 bases and J by 3 bases, with 6 bases of the junction left unmatched. Per the germline V gene, CDR1 is SGHAT and CDR2 is FQDESV (reference sequence). In DNA, the CDR3 is TGTGCCAGCAGCGACGACAGGGCCCCTAATGAAAAACTGTTTTTT. It is translated as CASSDDRAPNEKLFF.

The chain combines TRBV9 with TRBJ1-3; TRBD1 agrees at 11 bases. Germline V gene data show CDR1 as SGDLS and CDR2 as YYNGEE. The CDR3 covers 17 residues. Losses at the gene ends were 3 bases for V and 1 base for J; bases not matched to a gene: 6. The DNA of the CDR3 is TGTGCCAGCAGCGCCGCCCGGGACAGGGGGTCTGGAAACACCATATATTTT. Translation gives CASSAARDRGSGNTIYF.

This chain links TRBV18 with TRBJ2-1, with D tentatively TRBD2 (5 bases). In germline, CDR1 is KGHSH, CDR2 LQKENI. V lost 5 bases to trimming and J lost 7 bases, with 9 bases between them. The CDR3 sequence is 12 residues long. CDR3 loop: CASSTDYNEQFF. The DNA for the CDR3 is TGTGCCAGCTCAACCGACTATAATGAGCAGTTCTTC.

The CDR3 reads CASSDLTSGRGYF. CDR3 nucleotides: TGTGCCAGCAGTGATTTGACTAGCGGGAGGGGGTACTTC. The rearrangement joins TRBV6-1 to TRBJ2-7; 14 bases align to TRBD2. The CDR3 consists of 13 residues. Losses at the gene ends were 3 bases for V and 12 bases for J; bases not matched to a gene: 4. Germline CDR1 and CDR2: MNHNS and SASEGT.

This chain links TRBV5-4 with TRBJ2-3; the D is unclear. With 0 bases removed from V and 5 bases from J, the gap between germline ends came to 7 bases. In germline, CDR1 is SGHNT, CDR2 YYREEE (reference sequence). The CDR3 is made up of 13 amino acids. For the CDR3, the DNA is TGTGCCAGCAGCTTGGCACCAGAAGATACGCAGTATTTT. It yields the protein CASSLAPEDTQYF.

V usage is TRBV3-1 (or the pseudogene TRBV3-2) and J usage is TRBJ2-2; the match to TRBD1 covers 9 bases. CDR1 is LGHDT and CDR2 is YNNKEL in the germline V gene (reference sequence). The CDR3 length is 16 residues. Unmatched junction bases numbered 10, after V lost 5 bases and J lost 6 bases. The CDR3 is CASSETYTGGSGELFF. Here the CDR3 DNA reads TGTGCCAGCAGCGAGACCTATACAGGGGGCTCCGGGGAGCTGTTTTTT.

There are a few counts of this clone. This sequence joins TRBV5-1 and TRBJ2-3; D is unresolved. The CDR3 sequence is 14 residues long. Germline loops: CDR1 SGHRS, CDR2 YFSETQ. Trimming shortened V by 3 bases and J by 5 bases, and 13 bases separated the two germline ends. CDR3 loop: CASSSAQSGDTQYF. CDR3 DNA sequence: TGCGCCAGCAGCTCGGCCCAATCGGGAGATACGCAGTATTTT.

The V call is TRBV5-1, the J call TRBJ1-1; no clear D. Trimming shortened V by 6 bases and J by 0 bases, and 12 bases separated the two germline ends. In germline, CDR1 is SGHRS, CDR2 YFSETQ. There are 14 residues in the CDR3. The CDR3 sequence is CASTLAGMNTEAFF. CDR3 in DNA: TGCGCCAGCACACTCGCGGGGATGAACACTGAAGCTTTCTTT.

V gene TRBV30 combines with J gene TRBJ1-1, with 8 bases that match TRBD1. Germline V gene data show CDR1 as GTSNPN and CDR2 as SVGIG (reference sequence). Trimming took 2 bases from V and 0 from J; bases not matched to a gene: 8. This CDR3 is 16 amino acids long. CDR3 sequence: CAWSSRTGFLNTEAFF. CDR3 DNA sequence: TGTGCCTGGAGTTCAAGGACAGGGTTTTTGAACACTGAAGCTTTCTTT.

The gene calls are TRBV7-3 and TRBJ2-1; TRBD2 matches 8 bases. Germline assignment: CDR1 SGHTA and CDR2 FQGTGA. Trimming removed 5 bases from V and 3 bases from J; junction bases left unmatched: 6. The CDR3 is made up of 15 amino acids. For the CDR3, the DNA is TGTGCCAGCAGCCCGGACAGCGGGGGCTACAATGAGCAGTTCTTC. Encoded protein: CASSPDSGGYNEQFF.

V is TRBV28 and J is TRBJ2-1; 7 bases map to TRBD1. Looked up from germline, CDR1 is MDHEN and CDR2 is SYDVKM. The ends lost 5 bases at V and 6 bases at J; junction bases unmatched: 7. The CDR3 has 14 residues. The CDR3 protein is CASSPPNRGNEQFF. In nucleotides, the CDR3 is TGTGCCAGCAGTCCCCCTAACAGGGGCAATGAGCAGTTCTTC.

V gene TRBV7-3 combines with J gene TRBJ2-6, with 7 bases that match TRBD1. CDR1 SGHTA and CDR2 FQGTGA come from the germline V gene. This CDR3 contains 18 residues. The trim removed 5 bases at V and 0 bases at J, leaving 10 bases unmatched. This CDR3 reads CASSRTGVVFSGANVLTF. The CDR3 DNA follows: TGTGCCAGCAGCCGTACAGGGGTGGTTTTCTCTGGGGCCAACGTCCTGACTTTC.

This rearrangement joins TRBV27 to TRBJ2-2, with D possibly being TRBD2 (7 bases). V was clipped by 3 bases and J by 6 bases, with 17 bases between them. Germline-derived CDR1 and CDR2 are MNHEY and SMNVEV (reference sequence). The CDR3 contains 16 residues. CDR3 loop: CASSLWTRGASGELFF. The CDR3 nucleotides read TGTGCCAGCAGTTTGTGGACTAGGGGGGCATCCGGGGAGCTGTTTTTT.

This clone appeared once. The CDR3 DNA sequence: TGTGCCAGCAGCCAACAGGGCGTTTGGGAGACCCAGTACTTC. It encodes CASSQQGVWETQYF. The J gene is TRBJ2-5, the V gene TRBV3-1 (or the pseudogene TRBV3-2); D may be TRBD1 (5 bases). This CDR3 has 14 amino acids. Looked up from germline, CDR1 is LGHDT and CDR2 is YNNKEL (reference sequence). V lost 2 bases and J lost 5, with 12 bases in between.

The chain uses TRBV5-1 and TRBJ2-2; 9 nucleotides match TRBD2. The CDR3 loop spans 17 amino acids. Germline CDR1 is SGHRS and CDR2 is YFSETQ. V was pared by 5 bases and J by 2 bases, with 10 bases of the junction left unmatched. CDR3 bases: TGCGCCAGCAGATTAACTCGCGGGGGGGCCAACACCGGGGAGCTGTTTTTT. This encodes CASRLTRGGANTGELFF.

In DNA, the CDR3 is TGTGCCAGCAGTTTACGGGGACTAGCTAATGAAAAACTGTTTTTT. It yields the protein CASSLRGLANEKLFF. This chain uses TRBV27 with TRBJ1-4; D might be TRBD1 (5 bases). The CDR3 spans 15 residues. Germline V CDR1 and CDR2: MNHEY, SMNVEV (reference sequence). Trimming removed 2 bases at V and 3 bases at J, with 10 bases between.

This chain's CDR3 is CACLTGSSYNEQFF. The CDR3 DNA reads TGTGCCTGCCTAACAGGGAGCTCCTACAATGAGCAGTTCTTC. This chain links TRBV30 with TRBJ2-1; tentative D call: TRBD1 (6 bases). Trimming pared 6 bases from V and 0 bases from J, leaving 12 bases between. The CDR3 has 14 amino acids. Germline V gives CDR1 GTSNPN, CDR2 SVGIG (reference sequence).

This rearrangement joins TRBV27 to TRBJ1-4, with D uncertain. This CDR3 has 14 amino acids. In germline, CDR1 is MNHEY, CDR2 SMNVEV (reference sequence). V gave up 8 bases and J gave up 4 bases, with 14 bases separating them. CDR3: CASGVHNLNEKLFF. CDR3 nucleotides: TGTGCCAGCGGTGTACACAACCTTAATGAAAAACTGTTTTTT.

The chain has TRBV2 and TRBJ2-2; TRBD2 is a possible D gene (5 bases). This CDR3 comprises 14 residues. V lost 6 bases, J lost 2 bases, and 10 bases lay in between. The germline V gene encodes CDR1 SNHLY and CDR2 FYNNEI. As DNA, the CDR3 is TGTGCCAGCAGGAGGGCAGTTAACACCGGGGAGCTGTTTTTT. It specifies CASRRAVNTGELFF. The full variable domain, its missing parts supplied by reference TRBV2 and TRBJ2-2, is EPEVTQTPSHQVTQMGQEVILRCVPISNHLYFYWYRQILGQKVEFLVSFYNNEISEKSEIFDDQFSVERPDGSNFTLKIRSTKLEDSAMYFCASRRAVNTGELFFGEGSRLTVL.

The chain combines TRBV24-1 with TRBJ1-2; TRBD1 matches at 12 bases. Unmatched junction bases numbered 3, after V lost 5 bases and J lost 6 bases. The germline V gene has CDR1 KGHDR and CDR2 SFDVKD. The CDR3 length is 14 residues. The CDR3 is CATSAGTGGNGYTF. In nucleotides, the CDR3 is TGTGCCACCAGTGCGGGGACAGGGGGCAATGGCTACACCTTC.

For this clone: The junction departs from the called germline gene at one end, perhaps through a read error. The chain carries TRBV14 and TRBJ2-1, with TRBD1 matching over 8 bases. The CDR3 is 12 residues long. The germline V gene has CDR1 SGHDN and CDR2 FVKESK. CDR3 DNA: TGTGCCAGCAGCCTGAACCGGGACAGGTCCGTCTTC. Its translation is CASSLNRDRSVF.

The CDR3: CASSVRTSGENTGELFF. The CDR3 DNA sequence: TGTGCCAGCAGTGTACGGACTAGCGGGGAGAACACCGGGGAGCTGTTTTTT. The chain is built from TRBV6-1 and TRBJ2-2, with TRBD2 identical over 12 bases. The ends lost 4 bases at V and 1 base at J; junction bases unmatched: 4. The CDR3 covers 17 residues. Germline loops: CDR1 MNHNS, CDR2 SASEGT.